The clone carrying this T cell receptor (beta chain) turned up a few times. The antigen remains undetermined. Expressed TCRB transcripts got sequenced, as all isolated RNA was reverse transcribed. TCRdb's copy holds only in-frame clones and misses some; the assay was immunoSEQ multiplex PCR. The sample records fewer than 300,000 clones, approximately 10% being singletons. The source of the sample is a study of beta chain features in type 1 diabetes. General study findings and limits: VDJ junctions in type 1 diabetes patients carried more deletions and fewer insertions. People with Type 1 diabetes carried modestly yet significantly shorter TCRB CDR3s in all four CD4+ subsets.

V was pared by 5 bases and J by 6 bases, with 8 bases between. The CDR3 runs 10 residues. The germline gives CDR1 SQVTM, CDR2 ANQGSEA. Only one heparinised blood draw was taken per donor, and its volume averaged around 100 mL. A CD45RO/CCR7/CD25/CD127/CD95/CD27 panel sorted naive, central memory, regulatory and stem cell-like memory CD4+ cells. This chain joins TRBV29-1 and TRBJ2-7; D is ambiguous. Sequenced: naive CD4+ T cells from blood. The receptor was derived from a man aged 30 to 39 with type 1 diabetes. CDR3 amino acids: CSVRNGEQYF. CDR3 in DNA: TGCAGCGTTAGAAACGGCGAGCAGTACTTC.